This T cell receptor beta chain was recorded in a study of blood T cells in healthy people across ages. Study-level information: Capturing about one barcoded beta molecule per two T cells was achieved by template switching.

This clonotype has more than one count but fewer than ten. Together with a sample-barcoded 5' primer, a J-beta primer mix was included in a second PCR lasting roughly 6 to 12 cycles. TCRdb processed the 5' RACE reads anew with MiXCR; each CDR3 protein has one entry. The repertoire holds about 2 million distinct CDR3 sequences, with about 50% as singletons. The CDR3 is 14 residues long. J lost 7 bases, V lost 6 bases, and 10 bases had no gene match. The V call is TRBV12-3 or TRBV12-4, the J call TRBJ1-2; 8 bases align to TRBD1. The clonotype was recovered from a woman aged 40 to 50 in good health. Sequencing used blood. The chain's CDR3 is CASRGQGAGGGYTF. CDR3 nucleotide sequence: TGTGCCAGCAGAGGCCAGGGGGCAGGTGGTGGCTACACCTTC.